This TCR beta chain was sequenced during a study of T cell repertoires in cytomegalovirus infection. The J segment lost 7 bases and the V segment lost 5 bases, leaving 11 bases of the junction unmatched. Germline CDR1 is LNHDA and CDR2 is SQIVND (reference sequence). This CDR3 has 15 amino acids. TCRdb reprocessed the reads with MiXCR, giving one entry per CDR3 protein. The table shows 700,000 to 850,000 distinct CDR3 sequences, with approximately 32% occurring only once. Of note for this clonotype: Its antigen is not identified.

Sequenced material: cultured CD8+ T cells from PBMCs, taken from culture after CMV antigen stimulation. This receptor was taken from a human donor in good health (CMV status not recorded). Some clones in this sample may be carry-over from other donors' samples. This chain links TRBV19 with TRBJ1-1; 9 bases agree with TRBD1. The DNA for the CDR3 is TGTGCCAGTAGTTTCGGACAGGGGAACGACGTTGAAGCTTTCTTT. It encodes CASSFGQGNDVEAFF.